This T cell receptor (beta chain) stems from a study of blood T cell repertoires in COVID-19. Whole-study context: COVID-19 samples from acute and convalescent phases originated in the United States, Italy and Spain. T cells, B-cell-depleted T cells, or PBMCs supplied cDNA or gDNA.

Original handling: Amplification with reference gene primers provided the estimates of nucleated cell counts. Produced via immunoSEQ multiplex PCR; TCRdb's table is partial and in-frame only. V and J calls and clone size are copied from that table; D and trimming were computed from the DNA. The profile shows approximately 150,000 clones, around nine tenths of them singletons. Germline V gene sequence: CDR1 SGDLS, CDR2 YYNGEE. The V segment lost 4 bases and the J segment 2 bases; nucleotides outside the gene matches: 21. CDR3 length: 21 amino acids. The TCR sequence derives from a woman in her 50s with active or convalescent COVID-19. V is TRBV9 and J is TRBJ2-5, with 12 bases identical to TRBD2. Sequencing was performed on peripheral blood. CDR3 nucleotide sequence: TGTGCCAGCAGCCCCCGCCCCGGACAGGGGCGGCTAGCGGGAGGGCAAGAGACCCAGTACTTC. The encoded protein is CASSPRPGQGRLAGGQETQYF.